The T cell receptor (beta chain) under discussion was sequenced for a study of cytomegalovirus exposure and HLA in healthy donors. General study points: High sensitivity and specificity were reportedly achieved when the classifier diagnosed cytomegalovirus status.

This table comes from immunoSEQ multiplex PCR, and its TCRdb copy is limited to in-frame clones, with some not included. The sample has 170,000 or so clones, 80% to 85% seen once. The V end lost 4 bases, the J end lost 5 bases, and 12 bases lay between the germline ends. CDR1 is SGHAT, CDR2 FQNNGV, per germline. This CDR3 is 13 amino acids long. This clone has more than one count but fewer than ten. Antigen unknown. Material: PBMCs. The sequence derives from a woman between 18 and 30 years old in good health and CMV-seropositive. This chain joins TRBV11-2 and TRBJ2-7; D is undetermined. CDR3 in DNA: TGTGCCAGCAGCTCAGACAAAACTAACGAGCAGTACTTC. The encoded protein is CASSSDKTNEQYF.